Presented here are 21 T cell receptor beta chains from one specimen sequenced in a study of CD8+ T cells in alopecia areata. Treatment indicated: oral pan-JAK inhibitor, 5-10 mg twice daily. cDNA reverse transcribed from extracted RNA served as the sequencing template. This table comes from immunoSEQ multiplex PCR, and its TCRdb copy is limited to in-frame clones, with some not included. The data show some 88,000 clones, about 40% seen once. Sample: CD8+ T cells sorted from blood, taken at week 24, from a patient treated with tofacitinib. The receptors originated from a human donor with alopecia areata.

The chain recombines TRBV7-6 with TRBJ2-3; perhaps TRBD1 as D (6 bases). The V end was cut by 5 bases, the J end by 7 bases, with 16 bases between. This CDR3 is built from 14 residues. Germline lookup yields CDR1 SGHVS and CDR2 FNYEAQ. The CDR3 sequence: CASSRAGAWNTQYF. CDR3 DNA: TGTGCCAGCAGCCGAGCAGGGGCCTGGAATACGCAGTATTTT.

This clone ranks as medium-sized. The chain recombines TRBV4-1 with TRBJ2-1; the D call may be TRBD1 or TRBD2 (7 bases each). The germline CDR1 and CDR2 sequences are MGHRA and YSYEKL. V gave up 3 bases and J gave up 8 bases, with 14 bases separating them. The CDR3 runs to 14 residues. CDR3 amino acids: CASSHSAGGDEQFF. The CDR3 nucleotides read TGCGCCAGCAGCCATAGTGCAGGGGGGGATGAGCAGTTCTTC.

This clone was observed a few times. V gene TRBV4-1 combines with J gene TRBJ2-2; TRBD2 aligns across 11 bases. The CDR3 is made up of 17 amino acids. Trimming removed 0 bases from V and 6 bases from J; junction bases left unmatched: 6. Germline CDR1 MGHRA, CDR2 YSYEKL. CDR3 DNA sequence: TGCGCCAGCAGCCAAGAAACTAGCGGGAGTGGTGCCGGGGAGCTGTTTTTT. Protein sequence: CASSQETSGSGAGELFF.

V usage is TRBV7-9 and J usage is TRBJ2-5, with D perhaps assigned TRBD1 or TRBD2 (5 bases each). In germline, CDR1 is SEHNR, CDR2 FQNEAQ (reference sequence). The CDR3 sequence is 16 residues long. With 5 bases removed from V and 2 bases from J, the gap between germline ends came to 18 bases. The DNA of the CDR3 is TGTGCCAGCAGCATCACCGGGACGTACCTTCAAGAGACCCAGTACTTC. Translated, it gives CASSITGTYLQETQYF.

V is TRBV29-1 and J is TRBJ2-7, with TRBD2 matching over 10 bases. This CDR3 is 13 amino acids long. The V and J ends lost 6 bases and 4 bases, in that order; junction bases with no gene match: 6. CDR1 and CDR2 (germline): SQVTM, ANQGSEA. The CDR3 sequence is CSVGPAGGYEQYF. In nucleotides, the CDR3 is TGCAGCGTAGGCCCAGCGGGAGGGTACGAGCAGTACTTC.

The sample holds one count of this clone. This chain joins TRBV5-4 and TRBJ2-3, with unresolved D. This CDR3 contains 13 residues. Germline CDR1 is SGHNT and CDR2 is YYREEE (reference sequence). Trimming removed 4 bases at V and 1 base at J, with 7 bases between. The CDR3 sequence is CASSARGTDTQYF. Here the CDR3 DNA reads TGTGCCAGCAGCGCCCGGGGCACAGATACGCAGTATTTT.

This chain connects TRBV29-1 to TRBJ1-2, with D maybe TRBD1 (6 bases). This CDR3 is 12 amino acids long. Germline CDR1 is SQVTM and CDR2 is ANQGSEA. The V and J ends lost 2 bases and 8 bases respectively, with 12 bases between them. Here the CDR3 reads CSVENRGQGYTF. The DNA for the CDR3 is TGCAGCGTTGAAAACCGGGGGCAAGGCTACACCTTC.

This clone appeared once. The V gene is TRBV27, the J gene TRBJ2-4; either TRBD1 or TRBD2 may fit D (5 bases each). The CDR3 has 17 amino acids. Germline V gene data show CDR1 as MNHEY and CDR2 as SMNVEV (reference sequence). Trimming pared 3 bases from V and 2 bases from J, leaving 17 bases between. DNA for the CDR3: TGTGCCAGCAGTTTGAGTCATCCGGGGCGCCCCAAAAACATTCAGTACTTC. The encoded protein is CASSLSHPGRPKNIQYF.

This clone was seen just once. The chain links TRBV4-3 to TRBJ2-2; TRBD1 might be the D (6 bases). V lost 4 bases to trimming and J lost 6 bases, with 12 bases between them. The CDR3 runs to 14 residues. Germline loops: CDR1 LGHNA, CDR2 YSLEER. The DNA for the CDR3 is TGCGCCAGCAGCCTTATCCAGGGGTCCGGGGAGCTGTTTTTT. It specifies CASSLIQGSGELFF.

Turning to this clone: This may arise from a read error, as a much more abundant clone is one base away. The chain couples TRBV5-4 to TRBJ2-7; D unresolved. Trimming left V 3 bases short and J 0 bases short, with 1 base between. The CDR3 consists of 11 residues. CDR1 is SGHNT and CDR2 is YYREEE in the germline V gene (reference sequence). The CDR3 nucleotides are TGTGCCAGCAGCTCCTCCTACGAGCAGTACTTC. Translated: CASSSSYEQYF.

The chain recombines TRBV11-3 with TRBJ2-2; 7 bases align to TRBD1. The CDR3 has 15 residues. Trimming removed 1 base from V and 5 bases from J; junction bases left unmatched: 4. CDR1 and CDR2 (germline): SGHNT, YENEEA. This CDR3 is CASSLGQGETGELFF. Here the CDR3 DNA reads TGTGCCAGCAGCTTAGGACAGGGTGAAACCGGGGAGCTGTTTTTT.

The rearrangement joins TRBV29-1 to TRBJ2-1; no reliable D call. Germline V gene sequence: CDR1 SQVTM, CDR2 ANQGSEA. The CDR3 is 14 amino acids. The V and J ends lost 1 base and 4 bases respectively, with 11 bases between them. The CDR3: CSVEGDVGYNEQFF. CDR3 bases: TGCAGCGTTGAAGGGGATGTCGGTTACAATGAGCAGTTCTTC.

Only a few counts were recorded for this clone. This chain joins TRBV27 and TRBJ2-3; no reliable D call. Germline CDR1 MNHEY, CDR2 SMNVEV (reference sequence). V was shortened by 5 bases and J by 1 base, with 7 bases between the two germline ends. CDR3 length: 13 amino acids. For the CDR3, the DNA is TGTGCCAGCAGTCCCCTGGGCACAGATACGCAGTATTTT. Translation: CASSPLGTDTQYF.

The genes are TRBV4-1 and TRBJ2-1, with 11 bases matching TRBD2. The J segment lost 5 bases and the V segment lost 3 bases, leaving 6 bases of the junction unmatched. Germline CDR1 MGHRA, CDR2 YSYEKL. The CDR3 covers 16 residues. The CDR3 coding sequence is TGCGCCAGCAGCCAGCACACGGGACTAGCGGACAATGAGCAGTTCTTC. It yields the protein CASSQHTGLADNEQFF.

This chain joins TRBV25-1 and TRBJ2-2, with 7 bases matching TRBD1. CDR3 length equals 15 residues. Trimming cost V 5 bases and J 4 bases; bases outside gene matches: 7. Looked up from germline, CDR1 is MGHDK and CDR2 is SYGVNS. CDR3 loop: CASSMTGTATGELFF. In nucleotides, the CDR3 is TGTGCCAGCAGTATGACGGGGACAGCCACCGGGGAGCTGTTTTTT.

The count of this clone is one. V is TRBV19 and J is TRBJ2-1; D gene ambiguous. The V and J ends lost 4 bases and 7 bases respectively, with 11 bases between them. The CDR3 consists of 13 residues. The V gene's germline CDR1 is LNHDA and CDR2 SQIVND (reference sequence). This chain's CDR3 is CASSTTNGNEQFF. The CDR3 nucleotides are TGTGCCAGTAGTACGACGAATGGGAATGAGCAGTTCTTC.

This clone was seen a few times. The genes are TRBV6-5 and TRBJ1-1, with 10 positions matching TRBD1. Germline V CDR1 and CDR2: MNHEY, SVGAGI. The CDR3 runs to 15 residues. V lost 3 bases and J lost 4; bases outside the gene matches: 5. The CDR3 region has the DNA TGTGCCAGCAGTTATTCCAGGACAGGGGGCACTGAAGCTTTCTTT. Amino acids: CASSYSRTGGTEAFF.

In its sample, this clone was seen a few times. This rearrangement joins TRBV30 to TRBJ2-7; no reliable D call. Trimming removed 0 bases at V and 0 bases at J, with 6 bases between. In germline, CDR1 is GTSNPN, CDR2 SVGIG (reference sequence). The CDR3 is 13 amino acids. The CDR3 spells CAWSVRYSYEQYF. As DNA, the CDR3 is TGTGCCTGGAGTGTAAGGTACTCCTACGAGCAGTACTTC.

V gene TRBV29-1 combines with J gene TRBJ2-5; D remains ambiguous. V was cut by 5 bases and J by 5 bases, with 12 bases left in between. Germline V gene sequence: CDR1 SQVTM, CDR2 ANQGSEA. The CDR3 length is 12 residues. For the CDR3, the DNA is TGCAGCGTTCGGACGGTAGAGGAGACCCAGTACTTC. It encodes CSVRTVEETQYF.

The chain links TRBV7-9 to TRBJ2-5; TRBD1 matches 8 bases. CDR1 is SEHNR and CDR2 is FQNEAQ in the germline V gene (reference sequence). The J segment lost 12 bases and the V segment lost 1 base, leaving 1 base of the junction unmatched. The CDR3 runs 11 residues. CDR3 in amino acids: CASSLETGEYF. For the CDR3, the DNA is TGTGCCAGCAGCTTAGAGACAGGGGAGTACTTC.

This clone was recorded once. The V and J genes are TRBV6-5 and TRBJ1-1, with a possible D match to TRBD1 (5 bases). Germline CDR1 MNHEY, CDR2 SVGAGI. Trimming removed 2 bases at V and 4 bases at J, with 14 bases between. This CDR3 contains 15 residues. Here the CDR3 reads CASSYGQGLITEAFF. In DNA form, the CDR3 reads TGTGCCAGCAGTTACGGCCAGGGATTGATCACTGAAGCTTTCTTT.